Given below is one TCR beta chain in context. These data originate in a study of blood T cell repertoires in COVID-19. Study background: The United States, Italy and Spain provided the acute and convalescent COVID-19 samples. Sources were T cells, B-cell-depleted T cells, or PBMCs; the material itself was cDNA or gDNA.

The CDR3 is 15 amino acids. Deletions cut 2 bases from V and 4 bases from J, with 11 bases between. Per germline, CDR1 SGHDN and CDR2 FVKESK. Original data processing: Scientists estimated how many nucleated cells there were by amplifying reference gene primers. TCRdb keeps only in-frame clones here, not all; method: immunoSEQ multiplex PCR. D and trimming were read from the DNA, whereas the V and J calls and clone size are those reported in that table. The table has under 250,000 clones, roughly 88% seen once; the top ten hold roughly 6.8%. The specimen sequenced was peripheral blood. The chain combines TRBV14 with TRBJ1-4; TRBD1 might be the D (6 bases). This clonotype was sampled from a woman aged 30 to 39 with COVID-19, enrolled during active disease. CDR3 in DNA: TGTGCCAGCAGCCAAAGTGGCAGGGGTAATGAAAAACTGTTTTTT. This encodes CASSQSGRGNEKLFF. The full variable domain, completed using reference TRBV14 and TRBJ1-4, is EAGVTQFPSHSVIEKGQTVTLRCDPISGHDNLYWYRRVMGKEIKFLLHFVKESKQDESGMPNNRFLAERTGGTYSTLKVQPAELEDSGVYFCASSQSGRGNEKLFFGSGTQLSVL.